The clone carrying this T cell receptor beta chain has at least ten counts. The antigen is not known. 2 million unsorted PBMCs were stored in RNAlater at -80 °C before RNA extraction. Germline V lookup: CDR1 SGHTA, CDR2 FQGNSA. This CDR3 is built from 14 residues. J was trimmed by 5 bases and V by 3 bases; bases with no gene match: 7. The record originates from a study of neurological immune-mediated disorders. TCRdb itself ran the 5' RACE reads through MiXCR, one entry per CDR3 protein. The table lists about 50,000 distinct CDR3 sequences, approximately 4.4% of them singletons. Study-level findings and limits: With the multiple sclerosis repertoire cluster, none of the clinical or MRI features showed an association. Across subjects, expanded clones had no CDR3 amino acid sequences in common, pointing to private repertoires in all groups. In HTLV-1-associated myelopathy, TCR clonal expansion was greatest, whereas multiple sclerosis had the least, falling below healthy controls.

The sequence was obtained from a man aged 50-59 years with multiple sclerosis. This chain connects TRBV7-2 to TRBJ2-7, with 7 bases lining up with TRBD1. Sequencing was done on a sample of PBMCs. In DNA, the CDR3 is TGTGCCAGCAGCTTCCAGACAGGGCCCAACGAGCAGTACTTC. Amino acids: CASSFQTGPNEQYF.